The rows below give T cell receptor beta chains drawn from one sample of a study of shared clonotypes between healthy human individuals. Here immunoSEQ multiplex PCR was the method, and the copy in TCRdb shows in-frame clones only, minus some. The sample consists of millions of clones, just over 90% of them appearing once. Material for sequencing was naive CD4+ T cells sorted from blood. These receptors were obtained from a young man in good health. The CDR3 runs from the conserved cysteine through the conserved F or W. The D gene is left open where the match is weak. Size values are once, few and many counts, or a class for expanded clones, and some rows have none.

TRBD1	TRBV30	TRBJ1-2	NA	CAGRTGAVYGYTF	TGTGCCGGAAGGACAGGGGCTGTTTATGGCTACACCTTC
TRBD2	TRBV5-1	TRBJ2-1	once	CASSLAGWSYNEQFF	TGCGCCAGCAGCTTAGCGGGGTGGTCCTACAATGAGCAGTTCTTC
TRBD1	TRBV20-1	TRBJ2-5	NA	CSAIRGETQYF	TGCAGTGCGATCAGGGGGGAGACCCAGTACTTC
TRBD1	TRBV29-1	TRBJ2-2	NA	CSVEYQVRQGAGELFF	TGCAGCGTTGAATATCAAGTCAGGCAGGGGGCCGGGGAGCTGTTTTTT
TRBD1	TRBV6-5	TRBJ1-6	NA	CASSYSPGGSNSPLHF	TGTGCCAGCAGTTACTCGCCAGGGGGATCGAATTCACCCCTCCACTTT
TRBD1	TRBV5-1	TRBJ2-5	NA	CASSQGAGETQYF	TGCGCCAGCAGTCAGGGGGCTGGGGAGACCCAGTACTTC
NA	TRBV9	TRBJ2-2	NA	CASSVSRVPNTGELFF	TGTGCCAGCAGCGTCAGTCGCGTCCCGAACACCGGGGAGCTGTTTTTT
NA	TRBV30	TRBJ2-7	NA	CAWSGGRREQYF	TGTGCCTGGAGTGGGGGTCGTCGCGAGCAGTACTTC
TRBD1	TRBV5-1	TRBJ1-5	NA	CASSLGGGAGSNQPQHF	TGCGCCAGCAGCTTGGGAGGGGGCGCAGGAAGCAATCAGCCCCAGCATTTT
NA	TRBV18	TRBJ1-2	NA	CASFERIGGYTF	TGTGCCAGCTTTGAACGGATCGGTGGCTACACCTTC
TRBD1	TRBV19	TRBJ1-5	few	CASRTQGAINQPQHF	TGTGCCAGTAGGACACAGGGGGCCATCAATCAGCCCCAGCATTTT
TRBD1	TRBV9	TRBJ1-2	NA	CASSDRTGGNYGYTF	TGTGCCAGCAGCGATCGGACAGGGGGAAACTATGGCTACACCTTC
TRBD1	TRBV4-1	TRBJ1-2	few	CASSQDWDRQVGGYTF	TGCGCCAGCAGCCAAGATTGGGACAGACAGGTTGGTGGCTACACCTTC
TRBD1	TRBV30	TRBJ1-5	few	CAWSGTGGLGQPQHF	TGTGCCTGGAGTGGGACAGGGGGCTTAGGTCAGCCCCAGCATTTT
NA	TRBV7-9	TRBJ2-3	NA	CASSSYPSVTDTQYF	TGTGCCAGCAGCTCCTACCCTTCCGTCACAGATACGCAGTATTTT
NA	TRBV28	TRBJ1-2	NA	CANRIYGYTF	TGTGCTAACAGGATTTATGGCTACACCTTC
NA	TRBV7-2	TRBJ2-1	NA	CASSLGGSNNEQFF	TGTGCCAGCAGCCTAGGGGGGAGTAACAATGAGCAGTTCTTC
NA	TRBV5-1	TRBJ2-5	NA	CASSFSGTLYQETQYF	TGCGCCAGCAGCTTTTCCGGGACTCTCTACCAAGAGACCCAGTACTTC
NA	TRBV2	TRBJ1-1	NA	CASSAGVDRGGEAFF	TGTGCCAGCAGCGCCGGGGTCGATCGTGGTGGTGAAGCTTTCTTT
NA	TRBV5-1	TRBJ1-4	NA	CASSLTGYQEKLFF	TGCGCCAGCAGCTTAACAGGGTATCAGGAAAAACTGTTTTTT
NA	TRBV30	TRBJ2-7	NA	CAWSVSGLGEQYF	TGTGCCTGGAGCGTATCTGGACTGGGGGAGCAGTACTTC
TRBD2	TRBV5-1	TRBJ2-1	NA	CASRSGGASNEQFF	TGCGCCAGCCGGAGCGGGGGGGCGTCGAATGAGCAGTTCTTC
TRBD1	TRBV28	TRBJ1-6	NA	CASRTPTGGQWSPLHF	TGTGCCAGCAGAACTCCTACAGGGGGGCAATGGTCACCCCTCCACTTT
NA	TRBV11-2	TRBJ2-1	NA	CASSLGGVSSYNEQFF	TGTGCCAGCAGCCTAGGAGGGGTGAGTTCCTACAATGAGCAGTTCTTC
NA	TRBV28	TRBJ2-5	NA	CASSFGPLISQYF	TGTGCCAGCAGTTTCGGACCCCTTATTAGCCAGTACTTC
NA	TRBV5-1	TRBJ1-3	NA	CASSPLGSGNTIYF	TGCGCCAGCAGCCCCCTGGGGTCCGGAAACACCATATATTTT
TRBD2	TRBV18	TRBJ2-1	once	CASQGLAGGVEQFF	TGTGCCAGCCAGGGACTAGCGGGGGGAGTTGAGCAGTTCTTC
NA	TRBV10-3	TRBJ1-2	NA	CAISESVNYGYTF	TGTGCCATCAGTGAGTCTGTGAACTATGGCTACACCTTC
TRBD1	TRBV7-9	TRBJ1-6	NA	CASSLGDRAYNSPLHF	TGTGCCAGCAGCTTAGGAGACAGGGCCTATAATTCACCCCTCCACTTT
NA	TRBV27	TRBJ1-2	NA	CASSPQGGLGYGYTF	TGTGCCAGCAGTCCCCAAGGGGGGCTGGGGTATGGCTACACCTTC
NA	TRBV5-5	TRBJ1-5	NA	CASSLAVGYQPQHF	TGTGCCAGCAGCTTGGCCGTGGGCTATCAGCCCCAGCATTTT
NA	TRBV2	TRBJ1-5	once	CASTAGMNQPQHF	TGTGCCAGCACCGCTGGGATGAATCAGCCCCAGCATTTT
TRBD1	TRBV6-6	TRBJ2-1	NA	CASTPPGTVKFF	TGTGCCAGCACCCCCCCCGGGACAGTTAAGTTCTTC
NA	TRBV19	TRBJ2-3	NA	CASSIGLVTVDTQYF	TGTGCCAGTAGTATTGGACTCGTTACGGTAGATACGCAGTATTTT
NA	TRBV7-8	TRBJ2-7	NA	CASSLGSGAMGTYEQYF	TGTGCCAGCAGCTTAGGTTCGGGGGCGATGGGAACCTACGAGCAGTACTTC
NA	TRBV6-6	TRBJ2-7	NA	CASSYPGRGDEQYF	TGTGCCAGCAGTTACCCTGGCAGGGGCGACGAGCAGTACTTC
TRBD2	TRBV2	TRBJ2-7	NA	CASSGLAGGPYEQYF	TGTGCCAGCAGTGGGCTAGCGGGGGGGCCCTACGAGCAGTACTTC
NA	TRBV11-2	TRBJ1-5	NA	CASSLGVSNQPQHF	TGTGCCAGCAGCTTAGGAGTTAGCAATCAGCCCCAGCATTTT
NA	TRBV28	TRBJ2-7	NA	CASSLLGTGEQYF	TGTGCCAGCAGTTTACTCGGGACGGGCGAGCAGTACTTC
NA	TRBV25-1	TRBJ1-5	few	CASSETGWGQPQHF	TGTGCCAGCAGTGAAACAGGGTGGGGGCAGCCCCAGCATTTT
NA	TRBV7-2	TRBJ1-2	NA	CASSPAVDYTF	TGTGCCAGCAGCCCGGCAGTGGACTACACCTTC
NA	TRBV7-2	TRBJ2-5	once	CASSLNPETQYF	TGTGCCAGCAGCTTAAATCCGGAGACCCAGTACTTC
TRBD1	TRBV11-2	TRBJ2-1	NA	CASSRAWGQGIDEQFF	TGTGCCAGCAGCCGAGCGTGGGGACAGGGGATTGATGAGCAGTTCTTC
NA	TRBV14	TRBJ2-2	NA	CASSQEGLEGDTGELFF	TGTGCCAGCAGCCAAGAAGGTTTGGAGGGGGACACCGGGGAGCTGTTTTTT
NA	TRBV28	TRBJ2-3	NA	CASSFYGGPADTQYF	TGTGCCAGCAGTTTTTACGGGGGGCCGGCAGATACGCAGTATTTT
TRBD1	TRBV11-2	TRBJ2-3	NA	CASSHGQGSDTQYF	TGTGCCAGCAGCCACGGACAGGGCTCAGATACGCAGTATTTT
NA	TRBV19	TRBJ2-3	NA	CATTEGADTQYF	TGTGCCACCACGGAGGGGGCAGATACGCAGTATTTT
TRBD2	TRBV2	TRBJ2-3	NA	CASIIGGSRPDTQYF	TGTGCCAGCATTATCGGGGGGTCCCGTCCAGATACGCAGTATTTT
NA	TRBV6-6	TRBJ1-6	NA	CASSGSSYNSPLHF	TGTGCCAGCAGCGGGAGCTCCTATAATTCACCCCTCCACTTT
NA	TRBV6-5	TRBJ2-6	NA	CASSYLAGPFTDVLTF	TGTGCCAGCAGTTACCTCGCAGGGCCGTTTACGGATGTCCTGACTTTC
TRBD1	TRBV7-8	TRBJ1-2	NA	CASSLAGTGTIGYTF	TGTGCCAGCAGCTTAGCCGGGACAGGGACTATCGGCTACACCTTC